This T cell receptor (beta chain) originates from a study of regulatory T cells in long-lasting Graves disease. Findings of the study overall: Graves' patients with persistent disease showed TCR diversity lower than patients newly diagnosed.

CDR3-region Arm-PCR and iRepertoire HTBI primers produced the TCR beta libraries. TCRdb reprocessed the multiplex PCR reads with MiXCR, giving one entry per CDR3 protein. The profile shows some 420,000 distinct CDR3 sequences, less than 25% of them singletons. Time point here: persistent/refractory GD, antithyroid drugs over 5 years with positive TRAb. Generation of the TCR library employed RNA extracted from PBMCs. From germline, CDR1 is LGHDT and CDR2 YNNKEL (reference sequence). CDR3 length: 14 amino acids. V was trimmed by 5 bases and J by 0 bases, leaving 8 bases between them. To note about this clonotype: Antigen unknown.

The chain uses TRBV3-1 and TRBJ1-3; no clear D. Source: peripheral blood mononuclear cells (PBMCs), taken when the disease was refractory, from a patient treated with antithyroid drugs. This receptor was identified in a female donor with Graves disease. The CDR3 protein is CASSYRGSGNTIYF. CDR3 in DNA: TGTGCCAGCAGCTATCGGGGCTCTGGAAACACCATATATTTT.